These 20 T cell receptor beta chains share one sample of origin, sequenced in a study of blood T cell repertoires in COVID-19. Assay: immunoSEQ multiplex PCR; the TCRdb copy retains only in-frame clones and omits some. The sample carries about 140,000 clones, over 80% recorded once. The sequenced sample was PBMCs or T cells enriched from blood (not recorded which). The receptors derive from a man aged 65-85 years who had been exposed to COVID-19.

The chain combines TRBV24-1 with TRBJ2-3; the match to TRBD1 covers 7 bases. Trimming at V came to 9 bases and at J to 3 bases, leaving 5 bases not matched to a gene. CDR1 and CDR2 (germline): KGHDR, SFDVKD. CDR3 size: 13 residues. The CDR3: CATQRQGTDTQYF. CDR3 coding DNA: TGTGCCACCCAACGACAGGGAACAGATACGCAGTATTTT.

V is TRBV27 and J is TRBJ2-7; no reliable D call. The CDR3 spans 15 residues. The germline gives CDR1 MNHEY, CDR2 SMNVEV (reference sequence). V was cut by 10 bases and J by 2 bases, with 21 bases left in between. The CDR3, as DNA: TGTGCCAAGAGTTCAGCCTTTGAGAGGACCTACGAGCAGTACTTC. It specifies CAKSSAFERTYEQYF.

This rearrangement joins TRBV4-1 to TRBJ2-2; 8 bases line up with TRBD2. Trimming took 4 bases from V and 1 from J; bases not matched to a gene: 2. Looked up from germline, CDR1 is MGHRA and CDR2 is YSYEKL. The length of the CDR3 is 15 residues. The CDR3 spells CASSLSGGNTGELFF. CDR3 DNA sequence: TGCGCCAGCAGCCTGAGCGGGGGGAACACCGGGGAGCTGTTTTTT.

The chain carries TRBV5-6 and TRBJ1-2, with 9 bases aligning to TRBD1. The CDR3 contains 14 residues. The V segment lost 4 bases and the J segment 2 bases; nucleotides outside the gene matches: 3. Germline V lookup: CDR1 SGHDT, CDR2 YYEEEE. The CDR3 here is CASSAGTGNYGYTF. The CDR3 coding sequence is TGTGCCAGCAGCGCCGGGACAGGGAACTATGGCTACACCTTC.

The V and J genes are TRBV3-1 (or the pseudogene TRBV3-2) and TRBJ1-2; no firm D call. Germline V gives CDR1 LGHDT, CDR2 YNNKEL (reference sequence). This CDR3 contains 14 residues. Trimming took 0 bases from V and 8 from J, leaving 13 bases between them. The CDR3 nucleotides read TGTGCCAGCAGCCAAGATGGTACGAGGAGGGGCTACACCTTC. Translated, it gives CASSQDGTRRGYTF.

This chain connects TRBV7-7 to TRBJ2-7; no firm D call. Germline assignment: CDR1 SSHAT and CDR2 FNYEAQ (reference sequence). The ends were cut back, 5 bases at V and 1 base at J, with 12 bases in the middle. The CDR3 sequence is 14 residues long. CDR3 sequence: CASSPDVGSYEQYF. The CDR3 nucleotides are TGTGCCAGCAGCCCCGACGTCGGGTCCTACGAGCAGTACTTC.

V gene TRBV5-4 combines with J gene TRBJ1-2, with D possibly matching TRBD1 (5 bases). CDR1 is SGHNT, CDR2 YYREEE, per germline (reference sequence). The CDR3 spans 13 residues. Trimming took 2 bases from V and 2 from J, leaving 7 bases between them. In DNA, the CDR3 is TGTGCCAGCAGCTTTTCAGGGAACTATGGCTACACCTTC. Amino acids: CASSFSGNYGYTF.

A few counts support this clone. This chain uses TRBV20-1 with TRBJ1-1; D unclear. Trimming took off 3 bases at V and 9 bases at J, with 11 bases between the two ends. The CDR3 length is 11 residues. CDR1 and CDR2 from the germline V gene are DFQATT and SNEGSKA (reference sequence). The CDR3 DNA is TGCAGTGCTAGTTCCTCAGTTAAAGCTTTCTTT. Protein product: CSASSSVKAFF.

This chain connects TRBV4-1 to TRBJ1-6, with D possibly being TRBD1 (5 bases). There are 14 residues in the CDR3. The V gene's germline CDR1 is MGHRA and CDR2 YSYEKL. Trimming shortened V by 5 bases and J by 5 bases, and 10 bases separated the two germline ends. CDR3 region: CASSDRSNNSPLHF. The CDR3 nucleotides are TGCGCCAGCAGCGACAGAAGCAATAATTCACCCCTCCACTTT.

This clone has a handful of counts. The chain carries TRBV19 and TRBJ2-3, with TRBD1 identical over 10 bases. Trimming at V came to 3 bases and at J to 7 bases, leaving 10 bases not matched to a gene. CDR3 size: 16 residues. The germline gives CDR1 LNHDA, CDR2 SQIVND (reference sequence). The CDR3, as DNA: TGTGCCAGTAGTATGGGACGTGGACAGGGGGTGAATACGCAGTATTTT. It specifies CASSMGRGQGVNTQYF.

This chain's CDR3 is CASTFETGANSPLHF. The CDR3 DNA reads as TGTGCCAGCACCTTCGAGACAGGCGCGAATTCACCCCTCCACTTT. This chain links TRBV6-5 with TRBJ1-6; D might be TRBD1 (6 bases). The CDR3 loop spans 15 amino acids. Trimming pared 7 bases from V and 7 bases from J, leaving 17 bases between. The germline V gene encodes CDR1 MNHEY and CDR2 SVGAGI.

The CDR3 is CASFWGRAVSEAFF. The CDR3 DNA sequence: TGTGCCAGCTTTTGGGGGAGGGCAGTCTCTGAAGCTTTCTTT. The V call is TRBV6-5, the J call TRBJ1-1, with D tentatively TRBD1 (5 bases). CDR1 is MNHEY, CDR2 SVGAGI, per germline. This CDR3 has 14 amino acids. Trimming removed 8 bases at V and 6 bases at J, with 19 bases between.

The J gene is TRBJ2-7, the V gene TRBV9; maybe TRBD2 (6 bases). Deletions cut 0 bases from V and 7 bases from J, with 14 bases between. This CDR3 contains 14 residues. Germline assignment: CDR1 SGDLS and CDR2 YYNGEE. The DNA for the CDR3 is TGTGCCAGCAGCGTAGGCAGGGAGGCTGGGGAGCAGTACTTC. The encoded protein is CASSVGREAGEQYF.

The count of this clone is one. The chain has TRBV27 and TRBJ1-6, with 8 bases matching TRBD1. The CDR3 contains 14 residues. The V segment lost 8 bases and the J segment 7 bases; nucleotides outside the gene matches: 7. Germline CDR1 MNHEY, CDR2 SMNVEV (reference sequence). CDR3 in amino acids: CASVLDRVNSPLHF. CDR3 in DNA: TGTGCCAGCGTGTTGGACAGGGTAAATTCACCCCTCCACTTT.

The genes are TRBV19 and TRBJ1-1; D possibly corresponds to TRBD1 (5 bases). Deletions cut 1 base from V and 1 base from J, with 7 bases between. From germline, CDR1 is LNHDA and CDR2 SQIVND (reference sequence). The CDR3 contains 14 residues. CDR3 amino acids: CASSIGQTNTEAFF. CDR3 in DNA: TGTGCCAGTAGTATAGGACAGACGAACACTGAAGCTTTCTTT.

CDR3 nucleotides: TGTGCCATCAGTGAGTCGGACAGGAGATCTGGAAACACCATATATTTT. It encodes CAISESDRRSGNTIYF. The chain combines TRBV10-3 with TRBJ1-3; TRBD1 agrees at 7 bases. CDR1 is ENHRY and CDR2 is SYGVKD in the germline V gene. Losses at the gene ends were 0 bases for V and 1 base for J; bases not matched to a gene: 3. There are 16 residues in the CDR3.

The rearrangement links TRBV28 to TRBJ2-7, with D hard to call. The V gene lost 3 bases and the J gene lost 5 bases, with 8 bases spanning the gap. CDR1 MDHEN and CDR2 SYDVKM come from the germline V gene. This CDR3 comprises 12 residues. CDR3 region: CASSFKPNEQYF. CDR3 bases: TGTGCCAGCAGTTTTAAGCCAAACGAGCAGTACTTC.

The sample holds a few counts of this clone. The chain carries TRBV27 and TRBJ2-2, with D possibly being TRBD2 (6 bases). V lost 4 bases, J lost 11 bases, and 20 bases lay in between. From germline, CDR1 is MNHEY and CDR2 SMNVEV (reference sequence). The CDR3 extends over 15 amino acids. CDR3 in amino acids: CASSSSGGVLGELFF. As DNA, the CDR3 is TGTGCCAGCAGTTCCTCGGGCGGGGTTTTGGGAGAGCTGTTTTTT.

This clone was picked up one time. The rearrangement uses TRBV4-1 and TRBJ2-7; 7 bases line up with TRBD2. V lost 4 bases and J lost 2; bases outside the gene matches: 5. Germline CDR1 reads MGHRA; CDR2 reads YSYEKL. The CDR3 loop spans 14 amino acids. DNA for the CDR3: TGCGCCAGCAGCCCTGAGCGGGGAACCTACGAGCAGTACTTC. Translated: CASSPERGTYEQYF.

The chain combines TRBV29-1 with TRBJ1-1; 9 bases are shared with TRBD1. Germline V CDR1 and CDR2: SQVTM, ANQGSEA. V was clipped by 6 bases and J by 4 bases; unmatched bases: 15. The CDR3 covers 16 residues. As DNA, the CDR3 is TGCAGCGTCCCCGCGGGGACAGGGTCCCTTATCACTGAAGCTTTCTTT. Its translation: CSVPAGTGSLITEAFF.